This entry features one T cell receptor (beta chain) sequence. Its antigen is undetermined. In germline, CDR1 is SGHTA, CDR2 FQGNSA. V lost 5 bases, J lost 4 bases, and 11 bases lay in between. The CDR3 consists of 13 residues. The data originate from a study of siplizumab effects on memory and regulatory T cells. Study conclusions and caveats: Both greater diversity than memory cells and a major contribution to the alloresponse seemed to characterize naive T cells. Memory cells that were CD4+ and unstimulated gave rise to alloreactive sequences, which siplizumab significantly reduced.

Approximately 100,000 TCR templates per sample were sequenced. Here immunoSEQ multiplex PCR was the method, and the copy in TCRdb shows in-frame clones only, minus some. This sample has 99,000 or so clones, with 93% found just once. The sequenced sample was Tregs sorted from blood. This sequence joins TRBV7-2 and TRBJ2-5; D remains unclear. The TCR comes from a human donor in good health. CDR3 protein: CASSMRTRETQYF. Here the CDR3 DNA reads TGTGCCAGCAGCATGAGAACACGAGAGACCCAGTACTTC.